The rows below give T cell receptor beta chains drawn from one sample of a study of blood T cell repertoires in COVID-19. Only in-frame clones appear in the TCRdb table, and some are missing; sequencing was by immunoSEQ multiplex PCR. Among under 200,000 clones listed, 86% were seen once. The material sequenced was peripheral blood. The receptors here all came from a woman aged 70 to 79 with acute or convalescent COVID-19. Each CDR3 is given with its conserved first and last residue. A D gene is named only where the DNA matches it firmly. Rows give clone size only sometimes, using once, few, many, or a class for an expanded clone.

TRBV6-5	TRBJ1-1	-	-	CASTPGANTEAFF	TGTGCCAGCACCCCAGGGGCGAACACTGAAGCTTTCTTT
TRBV9	TRBJ2-2	TRBD1	-	CASSGTSGTGLTGELFF	TGTGCCAGCTCTGGGACCTCCGGGACAGGGTTAACCGGGGAGCTGTTTTTT
TRBV18	TRBJ2-5	-	-	CASSPNREETQYF	TGTGCCAGCTCGCCAAACAGGGAGGAGACCCAGTACTTC
TRBV7-3	TRBJ2-7	TRBD2	-	CASSSRTSGEQYF	TGTGCCAGCAGCTCGCGGACTAGCGGCGAGCAGTACTTC
TRBV5-4	TRBJ2-5	TRBD1	-	CASSTGQQETQYF	TGTGCCAGCAGCACGGGACAGCAAGAGACCCAGTACTTC
TRBV7-9	TRBJ2-7	TRBD2	-	CASSLLSGTVGEQYF	TGTGCCAGCAGCCTACTTAGCGGGACCGTAGGAGAGCAGTACTTC
TRBV3-1/TRBV3-2	TRBJ1-1	-	once	CASSPRTVNTEAFF	TGTGCCAGCAGCCCGCGGACTGTGAACACTGAAGCTTTCTTT
TRBV19	TRBJ2-5	TRBD1	few	CASSRAGGSETQYF	TGTGCCAGTAGTAGGGCAGGGGGCAGTGAGACCCAGTACTTC
TRBV12-3/TRBV12-4	TRBJ2-7	-	-	CASSFSGPYEQYF	TGTGCCAGCAGTTTTTCAGGCCCCTACGAGCAGTACTTC
TRBV7-8	TRBJ1-2	-	-	CASSLAPRVDYGYTF	TGTGCCAGCAGCTTAGCGCCCAGGGTAGACTATGGCTACACCTTC
TRBV5-4	TRBJ1-2	TRBD1	once	CASSSPGQGQGYTF	TGTGCCAGCAGCTCGCCGGGACAGGGTCAAGGCTACACCTTC
TRBV2	TRBJ2-3	TRBD2	-	CASSAAGTRTRDTQYF	TGTGCCAGCAGTGCAGCCGGGACTAGAACTCGAGATACGCAGTATTTT
TRBV5-5	TRBJ1-5	TRBD1	-	CASSFDRGGNQPQHF	TGTGCCAGCAGCTTTGACAGGGGGGGCAATCAGCCCCAGCATTTT
TRBV7-2	TRBJ1-3	-	-	CASSLAPSVGNTIYF	TGTGCCAGCAGCTTAGCGCCGTCAGTCGGAAACACCATATATTTT
TRBV2	TRBJ2-7	-	-	CASSPAGEQYF	TGTGCCAGCAGTCCTGCAGGCGAGCAGTACTTC
TRBV5-1	TRBJ2-3	TRBD2	-	CASSLVSGGPKTDTQYF	TGCGCCAGCAGCTTGGTATCGGGAGGGCCAAAGACAGATACGCAGTATTTT
TRBV7-9	TRBJ1-6	TRBD1	-	CASIFGTAPSTRSPLHF	TGTGCCAGCATCTTCGGGACAGCCCCTAGTACTAGATCACCCCTCCACTTT
TRBV4-2	TRBJ1-5	-	-	CASSQGLSSQNQPQHF	TGTGCCAGCAGCCAGGGCTTATCCTCCCAGAATCAGCCCCAGCATTTT
TRBV28	TRBJ2-3	-	-	CASSPAEDTQYF	TGTGCCAGCAGTCCCGCGGAAGATACGCAGTATTTT
TRBV3-1/TRBV3-2	TRBJ1-3	-	-	CASSHRTSSGGNTIYF	TGTGCCAGCAGCCACCGGACCAGCTCGGGGGGAAACACCATATATTTT
TRBV6-2/TRBV6-3	TRBJ1-2	TRBD1	-	CASSYGTLGQGHYGYTF	TGTGCCAGCAGTTACGGGACCCTGGGACAGGGCCACTATGGCTACACCTTC
TRBV7-9	TRBJ1-5	-	-	CASSLATGENQPQHF	TGTGCCAGCAGCTTAGCAACCGGGGAGAATCAGCCCCAGCATTTT
TRBV6-5	TRBJ1-2	-	-	CASSYSLAGVEGYTF	TGTGCCAGCAGTTACTCGTTGGCAGGGGTAGAAGGCTACACCTTC
TRBV16	TRBJ1-2	-	-	CASSQSPGIYGYTF	TGTGCCAGCAGCCAATCCCCGGGAATCTATGGCTACACCTTC
TRBV2	TRBJ2-1	TRBD2	once	CASRLAGVWDEQFF	TGTGCTAGCAGACTAGCGGGGGTATGGGATGAGCAGTTCTTC
TRBV4-3	TRBJ2-5	TRBD2	-	CASSRLAGGQETQYF	TGCGCCAGCAGTCGTTTAGCGGGAGGCCAAGAGACCCAGTACTTC
TRBV7-9	TRBJ1-1	TRBD1	-	CASSLGRGRNTEAFF	TGTGCCAGCAGCTTAGGCAGGGGGAGGAACACTGAAGCTTTCTTT
TRBV5-4	TRBJ1-1	TRBD1	-	CASSPVGGQAFF	TGTGCCAGCAGCCCGGTAGGGGGCCAAGCTTTCTTT
TRBV5-1	TRBJ1-1	-	-	CASSLEAANTEAFF	TGCGCCAGCAGCTTGGAGGCGGCGAACACTGAAGCTTTCTTT
TRBV5-1	TRBJ2-1	-	-	CASSTEARSSYNEQFF	TGCGCCAGCAGCACAGAAGCACGTAGCTCCTACAATGAGCAGTTCTTC
TRBV7-2	TRBJ2-3	TRBD2	once	CASSSPGTNTDTQYF	TGTGCCAGCAGCTCCCCAGGGACTAACACAGATACGCAGTATTTT
TRBV7-9	TRBJ1-2	-	-	CASTLLGAYGYTF	TGTGCCAGCACCCTTTTGGGGGCCTATGGCTACACCTTC
TRBV5-4	TRBJ1-2	-	-	CASSAPGRADYGYTF	TGTGCCAGCAGCGCCCCGGGGAGGGCCGACTATGGCTACACCTTC
TRBV6-5	TRBJ1-2	TRBD1	-	CASKAGGDYGYTF	TGTGCCAGCAAGGCAGGGGGCGACTATGGCTACACCTTC
TRBV6-5	TRBJ1-1	-	-	CASSYAGVYMGTEAFF	TGTGCCAGCAGTTACGCAGGGGTTTACATGGGCACTGAAGCTTTCTTT
TRBV27	TRBJ1-4	-	once	CASRSWGGFGEKLFF	TGTGCCAGCAGGTCCTGGGGGGGTTTCGGTGAAAAACTGTTTTTT
TRBV7-2	TRBJ2-7	-	few	CASSLASSYEQYF	TGTGCCAGCAGCTTAGCTAGCTCCTACGAGCAGTACTTC
TRBV7-2	TRBJ2-2	-	-	CASLEIGAQNTGELFF	TGTGCCAGCCTTGAGATTGGGGCCCAGAACACCGGGGAGCTGTTTTTT
TRBV3-1/TRBV3-2	TRBJ1-6	-	-	CASSPMGRDRNSPLHF	TGTGCCAGCAGCCCCATGGGGAGAGACAGGAATTCACCCCTCCACTTT
TRBV6-5	TRBJ1-2	TRBD1	few	CASRLNRGSGYGYTF	TGTGCCAGCAGGCTAAACAGGGGGTCGGGCTATGGCTACACCTTC
TRBV7-9	TRBJ1-1	TRBD1	-	CASSSPQGALVNTEAFF	TGTGCCAGCAGCTCCCCTCAGGGGGCGCTTGTAAACACTGAAGCTTTCTTT
TRBV6-2/TRBV6-3	TRBJ2-7	TRBD1	few	CASSYPQGDVSYEQYF	TGTGCCAGCAGTTACCCACAGGGGGATGTCTCCTACGAGCAGTACTTC
TRBV14	TRBJ1-1	-	-	CASSQEVRGGEAFF	TGTGCCAGCAGCCAAGAGGTTAGGGGAGGTGAAGCTTTCTTT
TRBV6-5	TRBJ1-6	-	few	CASSLIDSPLHF	TGTGCCAGCAGTCTAATCGATTCACCCCTCCACTTT
TRBV2	TRBJ2-6	-	-	CASRGSSGANVLTF	TGTGCCAGCAGAGGGAGCTCTGGGGCCAACGTCCTGACTTTC
TRBV19	TRBJ1-2	-	once	CASSIDGPGRLRGYTF	TGTGCCAGTAGTATAGATGGGCCAGGCCGTCTCCGGGGCTACACCTTC
TRBV10-1	TRBJ2-3	-	few	CASSASGYTDTQYF	TGCGCCAGCAGCGCAAGCGGTTACACAGATACGCAGTATTTT
TRBV2	TRBJ1-5	-	-	CASSDGRVAQHF	TGTGCCAGCAGTGACGGCAGGGTGGCCCAGCATTTT
TRBV19	TRBJ1-4	-	-	CASADSGEKLFF	TGTGCCAGTGCGGACAGCGGCGAAAAACTGTTTTTT
TRBV18	TRBJ1-6	TRBD1	-	CASSLDRENSPLHF	TGTGCCAGCTCCTTGGACAGGGAGAATTCACCCCTCCACTTT
TRBV25-1	TRBJ1-1	-	-	CASSEGGSTEAFF	TGTGCCAGCAGTGAGGGGGGGTCCACTGAAGCTTTCTTT
TRBV4-3	TRBJ2-7	-	-	CASSRDRTSYEQYF	TGCGCCAGCAGCCGTGACAGGACCTCCTACGAGCAGTACTTC
TRBV5-1	TRBJ2-6	-	-	CASSLGDTSGANVLTF	TGCGCCAGCAGCTTGGGGGACACCTCTGGGGCCAACGTCCTGACTTTC
TRBV3-1/TRBV3-2	TRBJ2-2	-	-	CASSQEPGATGELFF	TGTGCCAGCAGCCAAGAGCCAGGGGCGACCGGGGAGCTGTTTTTT
TRBV5-1	TRBJ2-7	TRBD1	-	CATSLQGQGDYEQYF	TGCGCCACCTCGCTGCAGGGACAGGGGGACTACGAGCAGTACTTC
TRBV6-4	TRBJ2-1	-	once	CASSESGAREQFF	TGTGCCAGCAGTGAGTCAGGGGCACGGGAGCAGTTCTTC